One T cell receptor beta chain is described in this entry. Its antigen is not known. The PCR had 60 Vbeta and 13 Jbeta primers. Clones were read by immunoSEQ multiplex PCR, and TCRdb kept only the in-frame ones, dropping some. The repertoire holds over 100,000 clones, around 81% seen once, with under 2.5% in the top ten. This record belongs to a study of cytomegalovirus exposure and HLA in healthy donors. Study-wide results and limits: About 87% or about 30% of the time was how often most TCR beta V segments were productive, according to an earlier analysis.

Per germline, CDR1 SQVTM and CDR2 ANQGSEA. V lost 4 bases and J lost 12; bases outside the gene matches: 20. The CDR3 consists of 16 residues. Sequenced input: PBMCs. The sequence came from a woman aged 25 to 45 in good health and CMV-seronegative. The rearrangement uses TRBV29-1 and TRBJ2-1; TRBD2 matches at 8 bases. The CDR3 reads CSVGPIPPAGVSVQFF. CDR3 nucleotides: TGCAGCGTTGGACCCATTCCCCCAGCGGGAGTATCAGTGCAGTTCTTC.